The 24 T cell receptor beta chains reported below all come from one sample, sequenced in a study of blood T cell repertoires in COVID-19. Repertoires were generated with immunoSEQ multiplex PCR, while TCRdb's copy carries only in-frame clones and drops some. Here the sample spans roughly 40,000 clones, around 76% being singletons. The specimen was peripheral blood. These receptors were collected from a man between 65 and 79 years old with active or convalescent COVID-19.

The chain joins TRBV15 to TRBJ2-5; no clear D. The CDR3 has 15 residues. Germline-derived CDR1 and CDR2 are LNHNV and YYDKDF (reference sequence). V was pared by 0 bases and J by 2 bases, with 10 bases between. CDR3 residues: CATSRDGQTQETQYF. The CDR3 DNA reads as TGTGCCACCAGCAGAGATGGTCAGACTCAAGAGACCCAGTACTTC. The full variable domain, with the rest looked up from reference TRBV15 and TRBJ2-5, is DAMVIQNPRYQVTQFGKPVTLSCSQTLNHNVMYWYQQKSSQAPKLLFHYYDKDFNNEADTPDNFQSRRPNTSFCFLDIRSPGLGDTAMYLCATSRDGQTQETQYFGPGTRLLVL.

Only a few counts were recorded for this clone. The chain uses TRBV6-5 and TRBJ1-2; no reliable D call. CDR1 is MNHEY and CDR2 is SVGAGI in the germline V gene. The CDR3 runs 13 residues. V was cut by 2 bases and J by 8 bases, with 12 bases left in between. CDR3 coding DNA: TGTGCCAGCAGTTACGACTCAAACGACGGCTACACCTTC. Protein product: CASSYDSNDGYTF.

This clone was found a few times. V is TRBV2 and J is TRBJ1-2, with D hard to call. This CDR3 has 11 amino acids. V was shortened by 2 bases and J by 9 bases, with 7 bases between the two germline ends. Germline V gives CDR1 SNHLY, CDR2 FYNNEI. CDR3 DNA: TGTGCCAGCAGTGAATTGTACAGCTACACCTTC. Translation: CASSELYSYTF. The full variable domain, with the rest looked up from reference TRBV2 and TRBJ1-2, is EPEVTQTPSHQVTQMGQEVILRCVPISNHLYFYWYRQILGQKVEFLVSFYNNEISEKSEIFDDQFSVERPDGSNFTLKIRSTKLEDSAMYFCASSELYSYTFGSGTRLTVV.

The V gene is TRBV5-4, the J gene TRBJ1-1; 8 bases are a match to TRBD1. CDR3 length equals 16 residues. Germline-derived CDR1 and CDR2 are SGHNT and YYREEE (reference sequence). The V and J ends lost 4 bases and 1 base, in that order; junction bases with no gene match: 9. CDR3 protein: CASSPGGQGRNTEAFF. DNA for the CDR3: TGTGCCAGCAGCCCCGGTGGACAGGGAAGGAACACTGAAGCTTTCTTT.

The J gene is TRBJ2-7, the V gene TRBV7-3; D gene unclear. V was clipped by 5 bases and J by 5 bases, with 7 bases between them. The CDR3 loop spans 11 amino acids. Germline lookup yields CDR1 SGHTA and CDR2 FQGTGA. This chain's CDR3 is CASSQVDEQYF. In DNA, the CDR3 is TGTGCCAGCAGCCAAGTAGACGAGCAGTACTTC.

This sequence joins TRBV28 and TRBJ1-2; D might be TRBD1 (6 bases). Germline V gives CDR1 MDHEN, CDR2 SYDVKM. The CDR3 runs 12 residues. Trimming cost V 8 bases and J 0 bases, with 7 bases left between them. Here the CDR3 reads CASWDTNYGYTF. Written as DNA, the CDR3 is TGTGCCAGCTGGGACACTAACTATGGCTACACCTTC.

CDR3 DNA: TGCGCCAGCAGCCAAGAGGGGGCCGGTTTCGGTCTTCAGCCCCAGCATTTT. Translation: CASSQEGAGFGLQPQHF. This chain joins TRBV4-1 and TRBJ1-5, with D possibly matching TRBD1 (6 bases). Germline-derived CDR1 and CDR2 are MGHRA and YSYEKL. Between the trimmed V and J ends, which lost 0 bases and 6 bases, there was a span of 18 bases. This CDR3 has 17 amino acids.

The chain couples TRBV9 to TRBJ2-1; 8 bases are a match to TRBD2. CDR1 and CDR2 from the germline V gene are SGDLS and YYNGEE. This CDR3 contains 18 residues. Unmatched junction bases numbered 20, after V lost 10 bases and J lost 2 bases. The CDR3 sequence is CADSAIPGGARAYNEQFF. CDR3 nucleotide sequence: TGTGCCGACTCTGCCATCCCGGGGGGGGCGCGAGCCTACAATGAGCAGTTCTTC.

The rearrangement links TRBV16 to TRBJ1-2; TRBD1 matches 12 bases. The V segment lost 3 bases and the J segment 4 bases; nucleotides outside the gene matches: 12. Germline CDR1 and CDR2: KGHSY and FQNENV. The CDR3 has 18 residues. CDR3 sequence: CASSHPPGTGGAGYGYTF. The CDR3 coding sequence is TGTGCCAGCAGCCATCCGCCCGGGACAGGGGGCGCCGGCTATGGCTACACCTTC.

The chain has TRBV18 and TRBJ2-3, with a tentative D call TRBD1 (5 bases). The V end was cut by 5 bases, the J end by 6 bases, with 9 bases between. Germline CDR1 KGHSH, CDR2 LQKENI. The CDR3 length is 12 residues. CDR3 sequence (DNA): TGTGCCAGCTCAGCCTCAGGGGATACGCAGTATTTT. Amino acids: CASSASGDTQYF.

The rearrangement uses TRBV7-9 and TRBJ2-4, with D possibly matching TRBD1 (6 bases). Trimming cost V 4 bases and J 0 bases, with 13 bases left between them. This CDR3 is built from 16 residues. Germline V gene data show CDR1 as SEHNR and CDR2 as FQNEAQ (reference sequence). In nucleotides, the CDR3 is TGTGCCAGCAGCTCACGACAGGAAATAGCCAAAAACATTCAGTACTTC. The encoded protein is CASSSRQEIAKNIQYF.

This sequence joins TRBV29-1 and TRBJ2-7; no reliable D call. Germline V gene lookup returns CDR1 SQVTM and CDR2 ANQGSEA. The CDR3 contains 12 residues. V dropped 5 bases and J dropped 7 bases, with 15 bases sitting between them. The CDR3 region has the DNA TGCAGCGTTACCTGGGCCGGTCTTGAGCAGTACTTC. Translated, it gives CSVTWAGLEQYF.

CDR3 bases: TGTGCCACCCCAGGGGGCGCTTCCACCGGGGAGCTGTTTTTT. It translates to CATPGGASTGELFF. This rearrangement joins TRBV7-9 to TRBJ2-2, with TRBD1 matching 8 bases. Germline V gene data show CDR1 as SEHNR and CDR2 as FQNEAQ (reference sequence). After removal of 10 bases from V and 4 bases from J, the junction contained 8 bases not matched to a gene. CDR3 size: 14 residues.

As DNA, the CDR3 is TGTGCCACCTTAAGACAGCCCCAATCGGCTTATGGCTACACCTTC. Its protein is CATLRQPQSAYGYTF. The V and J genes are TRBV19 and TRBJ1-2, with D maybe TRBD1 (5 bases). This CDR3 comprises 15 residues. Trimming left V 10 bases short and J 5 bases short, with 23 bases between. The V gene's germline CDR1 is LNHDA and CDR2 SQIVND (reference sequence).

The genes are TRBV19 and TRBJ2-1, with D possibly matching TRBD2 (6 bases). V shed 3 bases and J shed 9 bases, with 18 bases lying between them. CDR1 is LNHDA and CDR2 is SQIVND in the germline V gene (reference sequence). There are 15 residues in the CDR3. This chain's CDR3 is CASSILAGGVAEQFF. The CDR3 DNA is TGTGCCAGTAGTATCTTAGCTGGAGGGGTTGCTGAGCAGTTCTTC.

The chain couples TRBV6-5 to TRBJ1-1, with 9 bases lining up with TRBD1. The germline V gene encodes CDR1 MNHEY and CDR2 SVGAGI. V dropped 9 bases and J dropped 3; count of bases not matched to a gene: 5. The CDR3 is 13 residues long. The CDR3 region has the DNA TGTGCCAGTAAATGGGACAGGGACACTGAAGCTTTCTTT. This codes for CASKWDRDTEAFF.

CDR3 protein: CASSGGAGSEKLFF. DNA of the CDR3: TGTGCCAGCAGCGGGGGGGCGGGTAGTGAAAAACTGTTTTTT. This rearrangement joins TRBV6-5 to TRBJ1-4, with D possibly TRBD1 on 6 matching bases. CDR1 and CDR2 from the germline V gene are MNHEY and SVGAGI. The V and J ends lost 6 bases and 7 bases respectively, with 15 bases between them. This CDR3 is built from 14 residues.

The chain links TRBV30 to TRBJ2-3; D is possibly TRBD1 (5 bases). The ends were cut back, 4 bases at V and 2 bases at J, with 10 bases in the middle. Germline V gene data show CDR1 as GTSNPN and CDR2 as SVGIG (reference sequence). CDR3 size: 13 residues. CDR3 sequence reads: CAWNGHLTDTQYF. For the CDR3, the DNA is TGTGCCTGGAATGGACATCTCACAGATACGCAGTATTTT.

V and J are TRBV2 and TRBJ1-1; TRBD1 is a possible D gene (5 bases). CDR1 and CDR2 from the germline V gene are SNHLY and FYNNEI. Trimming took off 2 bases at V and 8 bases at J, with 12 bases between the two ends. This CDR3 has 13 amino acids. DNA for the CDR3: TGTGCCAGCAGTGAATCCTTGGCAGGGGAAGCTTTCTTT. Protein: CASSESLAGEAFF.

The chain carries TRBV7-9 and TRBJ1-3; the D gene is possibly TRBD1 (6 bases). Trimming took 4 bases from V and 3 from J, leaving 13 bases between them. Germline lookup yields CDR1 SEHNR and CDR2 FQNEAQ (reference sequence). The CDR3 is 15 amino acids. CDR3 residues: CASSSAGVVGNTIYF. DNA for the CDR3: TGTGCCAGCAGCTCAGCAGGGGTCGTTGGAAACACCATATATTTT.

The chain joins TRBV11-2 to TRBJ1-1; D possibly corresponds to TRBD1 (6 bases). V lost 3 bases and J 3 bases, leaving 14 bases between the germline ends. This CDR3 contains 15 residues. CDR1 SGHAT and CDR2 FQNNGV come from the germline V gene. CDR3 nucleotide sequence: TGTGCCAGCAGCTTTAACCTGGGGGCGTACACTGAAGCTTTCTTT. It encodes CASSFNLGAYTEAFF. Supplemented by reference TRBV11-2 and TRBJ1-1, the full variable domain reads EAGVAQSPRYKIIEKRQSVAFWCNPISGHATLYWYQQILGQGPKLLIQFQNNGVVDDSQLPKDRFSAERLKGVDSTLKIQPAKLEDSAVYLCASSFNLGAYTEAFFGQGTRLTVV.

The CDR3 loop is CASSPQYTGELFF. For the CDR3, the DNA is TGTGCCAGCAGCCCTCAGTACACCGGGGAGCTGTTTTTT. The rearrangement uses TRBV7-2 and TRBJ2-2; D uncertain. V was shortened by 5 bases and J by 3 bases, with 7 bases between the two germline ends. The V gene's germline CDR1 is SGHTA and CDR2 FQGNSA. This CDR3 comprises 13 residues.

V is TRBV28 and J is TRBJ2-7; D may be TRBD1 (6 bases). Looked up from germline, CDR1 is MDHEN and CDR2 is SYDVKM. Trimming removed 5 bases from V and 4 bases from J, with 9 bases in between. The CDR3 runs to 12 residues. The CDR3 coding sequence is TGTGCCAGCAGTCAACAGGGATACGAGCAGTACTTC. It yields the protein CASSQQGYEQYF. Full variable domain (missing parts from reference TRBV28 and TRBJ2-7): DVKVTQSSRYLVKRTGEKVFLECVQDMDHENMFWYRQDPGLGLRLIYFSYDVKMKEKGDIPEGYSVSREKKERFSLILESASTNQTSMYLCASSQQGYEQYFGPGTRLTVT.

This CDR3 is CASSTDRMNTEAFF. As DNA, the CDR3 is TGCGCCAGCAGCACGGACAGGATGAACACTGAAGCTTTCTTT. V and J are TRBV5-1 and TRBJ1-1, with 7 bases lining up with TRBD1. The J segment lost 0 bases and the V segment lost 4 bases, leaving 3 bases of the junction unmatched. CDR3 length: 14 amino acids. CDR1 and CDR2 from the germline V gene are SGHRS and YFSETQ.